This is a list of T cell receptor beta chains from one sample in a study of CD4+ T cells in melanoma. TCRdb keeps only in-frame clones here, not all; method: immunoSEQ multiplex PCR. The profile covers about 110,000 clones, with approximately 90% appearing a single time and about 3.5% taken by the ten largest. Sequencing was carried out using peripheral blood. Source of these receptors: a human donor with melanoma. Each CDR3 is given without its conserved first and last residue. D genes are given only for firm matches.

D: -
V: TRBV19
J: TRBJ1-5
CDR3: ASTPGGISLISNQPQH

D: -
V: TRBV11-3
J: TRBJ2-3
CDR3: ASSLDPTQPMQY

D: -
V: TRBV6-1
J: TRBJ2-5
CDR3: ASSIDSQETQY

D: TRBD1
V: TRBV19
J: TRBJ2-7
CDR3: ASSPRQGSYEQY

D: TRBD2
V: TRBV6-1
J: TRBJ2-3
CDR3: ASSEVGGSITDTQY

D: TRBD1
V: TRBV19
J: TRBJ2-5
CDR3: ASRQGAAGETQY

D: TRBD2
V: TRBV7-7
J: TRBJ2-5
CDR3: ASSLAGSGGLQETQY

D: -
V: TRBV4-1
J: TRBJ2-5
CDR3: ASSLSNLRGETQY

D: -
V: TRBV15
J: TRBJ2-7
CDR3: ATSRASQAYEQY

D: -
V: TRBV28
J: TRBJ2-1
CDR3: ASSAPTRFEQF

D: TRBD2
V: TRBV28
J: TRBJ2-1
CDR3: ASSPGTSGRNEQF

D: -
V: TRBV7-9
J: TRBJ2-5
CDR3: ASSSKPETQY